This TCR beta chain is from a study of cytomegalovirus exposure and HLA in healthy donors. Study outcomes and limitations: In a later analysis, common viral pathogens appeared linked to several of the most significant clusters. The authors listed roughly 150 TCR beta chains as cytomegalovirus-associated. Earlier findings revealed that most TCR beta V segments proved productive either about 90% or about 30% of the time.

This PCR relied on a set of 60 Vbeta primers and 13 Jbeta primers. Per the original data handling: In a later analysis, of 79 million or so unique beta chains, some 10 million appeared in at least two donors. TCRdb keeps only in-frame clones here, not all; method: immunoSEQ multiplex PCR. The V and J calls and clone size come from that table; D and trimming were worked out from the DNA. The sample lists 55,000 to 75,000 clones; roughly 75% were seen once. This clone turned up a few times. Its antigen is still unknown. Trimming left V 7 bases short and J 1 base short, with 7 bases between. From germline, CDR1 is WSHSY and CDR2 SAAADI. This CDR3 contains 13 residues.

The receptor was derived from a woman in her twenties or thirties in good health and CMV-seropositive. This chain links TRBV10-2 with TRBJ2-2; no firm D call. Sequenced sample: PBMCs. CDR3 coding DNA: TGCGCCAGCATTGGGCAGAACACCGGGGAGCTGTTTTTT. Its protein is CASIGQNTGELFF.